This passage covers 22 T cell receptor beta chains from one sample sequenced in a study of vaccination and CD4 T cells after COVID-19. These receptors are not linked to any known antigen. The treatment denotes: roughly nine-day PBMC culture with coronavirus spike peptide pools or control peptides (ViraFEST assay). The assay that was used to sequence DNA from cultured CD4+ T cells was the Oncomine TCR Beta short-read assay. MiXCR was run by TCRdb on the PCR reads, yielding one entry per CDR3 protein. Seen here are 20,000 to 25,000 distinct CDR3 sequences, about 33% observed once, and the top ten hold roughly 12%. Sequences were obtained from cultured CD4+ T cells from blood. These receptors all stem from a human donor with COVID-19.

This clonotype came up a few times. The gene calls are TRBV20-1 and TRBJ1-2; TRBD1 is a possible D gene (5 bases). V was pared by 1 base and J by 0 bases, with 12 bases between. There are 15 residues in the CDR3. The V gene's germline CDR1 is DFQATT and CDR2 SNEGSKA (reference sequence). The DNA for the CDR3 is TGCAGTGCTAGAGCCCGGGACGGCGCTAACTATGGCTACACCTTC. Amino acid sequence: CSARARDGANYGYTF.

Note on this clonotype: A read error may account for a junction end that differs from germline. The chain has TRBV28 and TRBJ1-3; D is unresolved. The CDR3 is 13 residues long. Germline lookup yields CDR1 MDHEN and CDR2 SYDVKM. The CDR3 reads CASSLNGLVQPRF. The CDR3, as DNA: TGTGCCAGCAGTCTTAACGGTTTGGTACAGCCCCGTTTT.

Concerning this clonotype: Lacking the conserved final phenylalanine or tryptophan, this CDR3 likely reflects a read error. This sequence joins TRBV6-1 and TRBJ2-3, with D perhaps TRBD1 or TRBD2 (8 bases each). CDR3 length equals 20 residues. CDR1 MNHNS and CDR2 SASEGT come from the germline V gene. V lost 4 bases and J lost 2, with 28 bases in between. CDR3 nucleotides: TGTGCCAGCAGTGGAATAGACAGGGGATTGGCGGGGGGCCTCACAGATACGCAGTATTCT. Translating gives CASSGIDRGLAGGLTDTQYS.

This clonotype was seen a handful of times. This chain connects TRBV20-1 to TRBJ2-7; 7 bases match TRBD1. Per the germline V gene, CDR1 is DFQATT and CDR2 is SNEGSKA (reference sequence). The CDR3 sequence is 14 residues long. After removal of 3 bases from V and 1 base from J, the junction contained 6 bases not matched to a gene. The CDR3 protein is CSARRQGLSYEQYF. CDR3 coding DNA: TGCAGTGCTAGGCGACAGGGCCTTTCCTACGAGCAGTACTTC.

The chain is built from TRBV2 and TRBJ1-1; 9 bases agree with TRBD1. The CDR3 contains 13 residues. The junction had 5 bases not matched to a gene; V was cut back by 7 bases and J by 5 bases. CDR1 is SNHLY, CDR2 FYNNEI, per germline. The CDR3 DNA follows: TGTGCCAGCAAACGGGACAGGGAGACTGAAGCTTTCTTT. It translates to CASKRDRETEAFF. Filled out from reference TRBV2 and TRBJ1-1, the complete variable domain reads EPEVTQTPSHQVTQMGQEVILRCVPISNHLYFYWYRQILGQKVEFLVSFYNNEISEKSEIFDDQFSVERPDGSNFTLKIRSTKLEDSAMYFCASKRDRETEAFFGQGTRLTVV.

The chain uses TRBV7-2 and TRBJ2-3; TRBD2 might be the D (6 bases). CDR3 size: 16 residues. Between the trimmed V and J ends, which lost 5 bases and 4 bases, there was a span of 19 bases. Germline-derived CDR1 and CDR2 are SGHTA and FQGNSA. DNA for the CDR3: TGTGCCAGCAGCAGGACTATTGATATAAGGGCAGATACGCAGTATTTT. Translated, it gives CASSRTIDIRADTQYF.

This sequence joins TRBV7-8 and TRBJ2-1; 9 bases match TRBD1. Germline CDR1 SGHVS, CDR2 FQNEAQ. The ends lost 5 bases at V and 4 bases at J; junction bases unmatched: 6. This CDR3 is 15 amino acids long. The CDR3 here is CASSAGQGKYNEQFF. CDR3 coding DNA: TGTGCCAGCAGCGCGGGACAGGGCAAATACAATGAGCAGTTCTTC.

Relative to its sample, this clonotype is medium-sized. CDR3 region: CASRTRGSPGTEDYGYTF. DNA of the CDR3: TGTGCCAGCAGGACAAGGGGGAGTCCCGGGACAGAGGACTATGGCTACACCTTC. The chain couples TRBV7-9 to TRBJ1-2, with 7 bases fitting TRBD1. This CDR3 has 18 amino acids. Trimming removed 6 bases from V and 3 bases from J; junction bases left unmatched: 19. Germline V lookup: CDR1 SEHNR, CDR2 FQNEAQ (reference sequence).

This clonotype has only a few counts. The V and J genes are TRBV30 and TRBJ1-1; no clear D gene. Trimming shortened V by 4 bases and J by 1 base, and 10 bases separated the two germline ends. The germline V gene has CDR1 GTSNPN and CDR2 SVGIG (reference sequence). This CDR3 is built from 13 residues. The CDR3 bases are TGTGCCTGGAATAGGCAGGAGAACACTGAAGCTTTCTTT. Protein sequence: CAWNRQENTEAFF.

The J gene is TRBJ2-7, the V gene TRBV15, with 8 bases matching TRBD1. CDR3 length: 16 residues. With 2 bases clipped from V and 3 bases from J, the junction kept 9 bases outside the gene matches. The germline gives CDR1 LNHNV, CDR2 YYDKDF (reference sequence). CDR3 DNA: TGTGCCACCAGCAGAATCCTTGTGGACAGGGTCTACGAGCAGTACTTC. It specifies CATSRILVDRVYEQYF.

The gene calls are TRBV19 and TRBJ1-1; D not resolved. Germline values: CDR1 LNHDA, CDR2 SQIVND (reference sequence). Trimming removed 1 base at V and 6 bases at J, with 30 bases between. CDR3 length equals 20 residues. DNA of the CDR3: TGTGCCAGTAGTATAGCACCACATAGCTCCGCCGGAAGGGTGCTACCTGAAGCTTTCTTT. Amino acid sequence: CASSIAPHSSAGRVLPEAFF.

The chain couples TRBV11-1 to TRBJ2-3, with 10 positions matching TRBD1. Trimming removed 2 bases from V and 3 bases from J; junction bases left unmatched: 2. The CDR3 spans 15 residues. Germline V CDR1 and CDR2: SGHAT, FQDESV (reference sequence). The CDR3 sequence is CASSLLDRGTDTQYF. The CDR3 region has the DNA TGTGCCAGCAGCTTATTGGACAGGGGGACAGATACGCAGTATTTT.

The table lists this clonotype with a few counts. V and J are TRBV6-1 and TRBJ1-5; perhaps TRBD1 as D (5 bases). CDR1 is MNHNS and CDR2 is SASEGT in the germline V gene. This CDR3 region has 14 residues. With 6 bases removed from V and 0 bases from J, the gap between germline ends came to 9 bases. The CDR3 coding sequence is TGTGCCAGCAGAGAGGGGTATAGCAATCAGCCCCAGCATTTT. It yields the protein CASREGYSNQPQHF.

The chain uses TRBV20-1 and TRBJ2-4; maybe TRBD2 (5 bases). The CDR3 length is 12 residues. CDR1 is DFQATT, CDR2 SNEGSKA, per germline (reference sequence). Trimming removed 5 bases at V and 8 bases at J, with 13 bases between. The CDR3 is CSAQDLRDIQYF. CDR3 DNA sequence: TGCAGTGCTCAGGACTTGAGGGACATTCAGTACTTC.

The chain carries TRBV4-3 and TRBJ2-3; D unclear. The CDR3 runs to 16 residues. V shed 4 bases and J shed 2 bases, with 16 bases lying between them. CDR1 and CDR2 (germline): LGHNA, YSLEER. This CDR3 is CASSRTVLGNTDTQYF. CDR3 DNA sequence: TGCGCCAGCAGCCGTACCGTCTTAGGAAACACAGATACGCAGTATTTT.

V is TRBV9 and J is TRBJ2-7, with TRBD2 identical over 7 bases. Germline values: CDR1 SGDLS, CDR2 YYNGEE. There are 15 residues in the CDR3. The trim removed 3 bases at V and 2 bases at J, leaving 8 bases unmatched. CDR3 sequence (DNA): TGTGCCAGCAGCGCGATCCGGGACTACACCTACGAGCAGTACTTC. It codes for CASSAIRDYTYEQYF.

This clonotype was seen only once. The genes are TRBV5-1 and TRBJ2-2, with D maybe TRBD2 (5 bases). Germline CDR1 and CDR2: SGHRS and YFSETQ. The V end was cut by 1 base, the J end by 7 bases, with 14 bases between. The CDR3 runs 15 residues. The CDR3 sequence is CASSLLAGSGGELFF. Written as DNA, the CDR3 is TGCGCCAGCAGCTTGTTGGCGGGTTCTGGCGGGGAGCTGTTTTTT.

CDR3 DNA sequence: TGTGCCAGCAGCTCTGGACTAGCGGGGGGGTACAATGAGCAGTTCTTC. Translated, it gives CASSSGLAGGYNEQFF. The chain uses TRBV5-4 and TRBJ2-1, with 15 bases matching TRBD2. The CDR3 is made up of 16 amino acids. CDR1 and CDR2 from the germline V gene are SGHNT and YYREEE (reference sequence). Losses at the gene ends were 3 bases for V and 4 bases for J; bases not matched to a gene: 2.

The rearrangement joins TRBV20-1 to TRBJ1-4; D may be TRBD1 (6 bases). There are 14 residues in the CDR3. Trimming removed 4 bases at V and 13 bases at J, with 22 bases between. Germline values: CDR1 DFQATT, CDR2 SNEGSKA (reference sequence). CDR3 residues: CSAKGEQGPFRLFF. DNA for the CDR3: TGCAGTGCTAAGGGTGAACAGGGCCCCTTTAGACTGTTTTTT.

The V call is TRBV2, the J call TRBJ2-7; D is unclear. Trimming cost V 3 bases and J 0 bases, with 9 bases left between them. Germline V CDR1 and CDR2: SNHLY, FYNNEI. This CDR3 region has 14 residues. CDR3 bases: TGTGCCAGCAGTGAGTCCCATAGCTCCTACGAGCAGTACTTC. Its protein is CASSESHSSYEQYF.

The V and J genes are TRBV11-2 and TRBJ2-3; 10 bases align to TRBD1. The CDR3 totals 16 residues. After removal of 4 bases from V and 7 bases from J, the junction contained 11 bases not matched to a gene. From germline, CDR1 is SGHAT and CDR2 FQNNGV. The CDR3 nucleotides read TGTGCCAGCAGCTGGACCACCGGGACAGGGGCAAATACGCAGTATTTT. Translating gives CASSWTTGTGANTQYF.

The chain carries TRBV29-1 and TRBJ1-6; 8 nucleotides match TRBD1. Germline V CDR1 and CDR2: SQVTM, ANQGSEA. Losses at the gene ends were 6 bases for V and 10 bases for J; bases not matched to a gene: 11. The CDR3 loop spans 14 amino acids. CDR3 DNA sequence: TGCAGCGTAGCCGTCCCGGGACAGGAGTCACCCCTCCACTTT. Its translation is CSVAVPGQESPLHF.